Detailed here is one TCR beta chain. Germline V gene lookup returns CDR1 MNHEY and CDR2 SVGAGI. Trimming removed 0 bases from V and 2 bases from J; junction bases left unmatched: 10. CDR3 size: 18 residues. This sample is part of a study of CD8 T cells in Susac syndrome. Random hexamers primed reverse transcription of about 0.45 to 1 ug RNA. Amplification of TCR beta CDR3 by immunoSEQ multiplex PCR spanned 54 Vbeta and 13 Jbeta. MiXCR, run by TCRdb on the immunoSEQ multiplex PCR reads, gives a single entry per CDR3 protein. The table has about 400,000 distinct CDR3 sequences, approximately 85% seen once. The sequenced target, TCR beta, came from blood CD8+ and CD4+ T cells. Control patients had untreated stable or active relapsing-remitting multiple sclerosis by revised McDonald criteria.

The specimen sequenced was CD8+ T cells from PBMCs. The origin of this receptor is a human donor with multiple sclerosis. V usage is TRBV6-5 and J usage is TRBJ2-3, with 8 bases aligning to TRBD2. In DNA, the CDR3 is TGTGCCAGCAGTTACTCGATGAATAGCGGGGCAAACACAGATACGCAGTATTTT. Amino acids: CASSYSMNSGANTDTQYF.